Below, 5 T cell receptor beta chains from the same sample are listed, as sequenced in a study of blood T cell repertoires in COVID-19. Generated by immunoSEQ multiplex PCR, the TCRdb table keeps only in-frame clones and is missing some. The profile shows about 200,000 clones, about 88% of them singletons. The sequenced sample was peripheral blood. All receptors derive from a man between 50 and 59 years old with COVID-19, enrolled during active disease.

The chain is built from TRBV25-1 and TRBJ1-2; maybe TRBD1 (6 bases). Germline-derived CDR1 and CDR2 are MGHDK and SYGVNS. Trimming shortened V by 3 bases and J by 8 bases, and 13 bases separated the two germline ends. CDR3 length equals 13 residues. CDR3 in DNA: TGTGCCAGCAGTGATTCCCGGGACAACGGCTACACCTTC. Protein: CASSDSRDNGYTF.

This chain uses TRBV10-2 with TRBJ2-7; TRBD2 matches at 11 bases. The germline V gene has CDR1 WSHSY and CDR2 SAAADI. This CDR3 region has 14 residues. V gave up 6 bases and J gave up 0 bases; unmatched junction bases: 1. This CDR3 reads CASRTSGTSYEQYF. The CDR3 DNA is TGCGCCAGCAGGACTAGCGGGACCTCCTACGAGCAGTACTTC.

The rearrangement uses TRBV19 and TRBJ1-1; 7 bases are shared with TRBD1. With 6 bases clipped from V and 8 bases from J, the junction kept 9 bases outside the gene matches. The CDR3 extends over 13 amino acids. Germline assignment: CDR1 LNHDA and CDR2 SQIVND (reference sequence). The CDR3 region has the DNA TGTGCCAGTAGGACCGGGGGGGACAGCGAAGCTTTCTTT. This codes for CASRTGGDSEAFF.

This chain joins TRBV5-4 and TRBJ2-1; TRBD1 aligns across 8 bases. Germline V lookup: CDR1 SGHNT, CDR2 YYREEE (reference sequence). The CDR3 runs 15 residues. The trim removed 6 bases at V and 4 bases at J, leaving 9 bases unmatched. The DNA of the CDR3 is TGTGCCAGCAACACCGGGACAGGACCATACAATGAGCAGTTCTTC. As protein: CASNTGTGPYNEQFF. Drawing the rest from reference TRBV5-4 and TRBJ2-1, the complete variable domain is ETGVTQSPTHLIKTRGQQVTLRCSSQSGHNTVSWYQQALGQGPQFIFQYYREEENGRGNFPPRFSGLQFPNYSSELNVNALELDDSALYLCASNTGTGPYNEQFFGPGTRLTVL.

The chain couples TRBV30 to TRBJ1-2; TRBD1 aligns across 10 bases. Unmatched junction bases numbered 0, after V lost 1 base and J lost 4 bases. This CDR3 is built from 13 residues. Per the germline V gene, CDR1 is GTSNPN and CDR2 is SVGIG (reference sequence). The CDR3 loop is CAWSGTGGYGYTF. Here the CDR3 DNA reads TGTGCCTGGAGTGGGACAGGGGGCTATGGCTACACCTTC.